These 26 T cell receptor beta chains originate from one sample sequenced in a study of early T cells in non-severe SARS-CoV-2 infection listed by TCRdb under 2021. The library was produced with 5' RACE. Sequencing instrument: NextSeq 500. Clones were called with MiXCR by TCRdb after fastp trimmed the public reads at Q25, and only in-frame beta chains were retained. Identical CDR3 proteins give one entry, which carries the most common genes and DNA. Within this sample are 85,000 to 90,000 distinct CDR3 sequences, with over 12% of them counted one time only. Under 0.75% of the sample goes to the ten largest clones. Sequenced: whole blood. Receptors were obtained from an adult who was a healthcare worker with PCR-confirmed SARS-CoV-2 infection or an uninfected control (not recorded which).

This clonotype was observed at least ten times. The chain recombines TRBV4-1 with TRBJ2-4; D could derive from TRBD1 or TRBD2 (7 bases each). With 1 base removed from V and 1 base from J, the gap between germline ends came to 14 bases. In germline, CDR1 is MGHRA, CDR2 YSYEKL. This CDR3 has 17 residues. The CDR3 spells CASSQAQGGIAKNIQYF. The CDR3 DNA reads TGCGCCAGCAGCCAAGCCCAGGGGGGGATTGCCAAAAACATTCAGTACTTC.

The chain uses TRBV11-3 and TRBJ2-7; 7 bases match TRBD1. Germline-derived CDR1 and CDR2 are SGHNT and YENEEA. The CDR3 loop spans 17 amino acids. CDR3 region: CASSSRPTRGGYYEQYV. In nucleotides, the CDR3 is TGTGCCAGCAGCTCAAGACCGACAAGAGGGGGCTACTACGAGCAATACGTC.

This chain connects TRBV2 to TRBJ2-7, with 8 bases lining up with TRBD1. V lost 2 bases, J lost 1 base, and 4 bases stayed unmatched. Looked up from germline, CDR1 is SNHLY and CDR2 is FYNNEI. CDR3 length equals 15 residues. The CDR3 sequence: CASSEQGASSYEQYV. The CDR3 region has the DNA TGTGCCAGCAGTGAACAGGGGGCATCGTCCTACGAGCAGTACGTC.

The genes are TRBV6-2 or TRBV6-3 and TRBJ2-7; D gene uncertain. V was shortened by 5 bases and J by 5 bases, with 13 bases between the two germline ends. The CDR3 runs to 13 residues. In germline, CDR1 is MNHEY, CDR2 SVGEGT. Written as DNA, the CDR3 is TGTGCCAGCAGTCCTGGGGTGATGCACGAGCAGTACGTC. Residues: CASSPGVMHEQYV.

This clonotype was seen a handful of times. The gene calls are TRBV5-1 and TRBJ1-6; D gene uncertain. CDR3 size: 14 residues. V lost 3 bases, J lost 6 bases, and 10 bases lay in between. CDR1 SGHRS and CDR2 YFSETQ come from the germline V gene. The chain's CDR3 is CASSSGPPNSPLHF. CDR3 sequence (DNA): TGCGCCAGCAGCTCGGGCCCGCCTAATTCACCCCTCCACTTT.

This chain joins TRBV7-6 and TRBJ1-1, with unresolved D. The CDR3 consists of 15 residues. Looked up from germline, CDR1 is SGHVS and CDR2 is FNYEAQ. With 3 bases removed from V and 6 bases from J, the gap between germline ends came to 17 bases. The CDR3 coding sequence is TGTGCCAGCAGCTTTAGATCGGGAGGGCGGGCTGAAGCTTTCTTT. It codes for CASSFRSGGRAEAFF.

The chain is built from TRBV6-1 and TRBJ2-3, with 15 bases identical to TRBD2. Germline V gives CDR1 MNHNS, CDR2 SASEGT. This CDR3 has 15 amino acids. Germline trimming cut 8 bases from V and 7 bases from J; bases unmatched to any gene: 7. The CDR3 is CASWEGLAGGHTQYF. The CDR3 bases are TGTGCCAGCTGGGAGGGACTAGCGGGGGGCCATACGCAGTATTTT.

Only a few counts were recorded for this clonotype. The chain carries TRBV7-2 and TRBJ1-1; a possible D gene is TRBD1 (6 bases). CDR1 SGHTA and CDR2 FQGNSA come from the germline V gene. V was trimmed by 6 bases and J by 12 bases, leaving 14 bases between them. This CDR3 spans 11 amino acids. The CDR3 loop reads CASRQGLWTFF. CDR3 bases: TGTGCCAGCAGACAGGGTTTGTGGACTTTCTTT.

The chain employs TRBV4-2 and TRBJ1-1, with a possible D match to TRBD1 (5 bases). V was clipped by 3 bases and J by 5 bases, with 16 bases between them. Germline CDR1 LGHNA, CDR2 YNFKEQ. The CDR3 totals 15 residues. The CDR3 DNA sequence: TGTGCCAGCAGCCACGTCCTCGGGGGAGGAACTGAAGCTTTCTTT. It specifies CASSHVLGGGTEAFF.

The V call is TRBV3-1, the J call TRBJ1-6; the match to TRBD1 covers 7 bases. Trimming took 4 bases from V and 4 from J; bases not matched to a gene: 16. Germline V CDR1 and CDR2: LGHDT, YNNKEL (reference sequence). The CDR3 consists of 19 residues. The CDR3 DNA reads TGTGCCAGCAGCCTCCACTCCGGCGGGACAGATCATTATAATTCACCCCTCCACTTT. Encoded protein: CASSLHSGGTDHYNSPLHF.

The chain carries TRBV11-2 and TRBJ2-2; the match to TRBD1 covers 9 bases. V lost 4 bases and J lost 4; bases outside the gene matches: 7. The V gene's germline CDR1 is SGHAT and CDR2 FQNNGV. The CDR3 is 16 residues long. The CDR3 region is CASSSAGTGPTGELFF. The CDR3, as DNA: TGTGCCAGCAGCTCCGCGGGGACAGGGCCCACCGGGGAGCTGTTTTTT.

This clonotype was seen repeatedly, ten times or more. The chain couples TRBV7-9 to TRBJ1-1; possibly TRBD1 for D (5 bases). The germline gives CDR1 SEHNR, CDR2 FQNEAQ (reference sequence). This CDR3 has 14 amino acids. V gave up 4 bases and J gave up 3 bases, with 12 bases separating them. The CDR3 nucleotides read TGTGCCAGCAGCTCCAGTTGGGGGGACACTGAAGCTTTCTTT. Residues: CASSSSWGDTEAFF.

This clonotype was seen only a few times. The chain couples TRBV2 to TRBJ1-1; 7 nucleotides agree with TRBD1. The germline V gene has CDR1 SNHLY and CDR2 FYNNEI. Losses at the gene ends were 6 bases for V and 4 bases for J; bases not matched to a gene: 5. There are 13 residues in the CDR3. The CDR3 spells CASSNRGGTEAFF. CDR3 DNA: TGTGCCAGCAGCAACAGGGGTGGCACTGAAGCTTTCTTT.

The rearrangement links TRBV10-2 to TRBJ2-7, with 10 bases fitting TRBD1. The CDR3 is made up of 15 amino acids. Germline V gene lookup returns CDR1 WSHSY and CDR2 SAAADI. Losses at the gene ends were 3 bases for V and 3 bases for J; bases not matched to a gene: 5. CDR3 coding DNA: TGCGCCAGCAGTGACCCGGGACAGGGGCGCTACGAGCAGTACGTC. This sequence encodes CASSDPGQGRYEQYV.

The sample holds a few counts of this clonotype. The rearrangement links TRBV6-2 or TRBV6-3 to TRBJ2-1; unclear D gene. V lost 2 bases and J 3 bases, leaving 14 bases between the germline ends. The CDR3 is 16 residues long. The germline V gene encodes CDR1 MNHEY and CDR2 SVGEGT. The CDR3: CASSYVGQDLYNEQFF. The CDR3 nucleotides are TGTGCCAGCAGTTACGTCGGCCAGGATCTCTACAATGAGCAGTTCTTC.

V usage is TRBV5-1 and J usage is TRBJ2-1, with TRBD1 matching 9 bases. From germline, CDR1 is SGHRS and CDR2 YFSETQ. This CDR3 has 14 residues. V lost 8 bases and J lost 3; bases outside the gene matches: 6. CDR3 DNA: TGCGCCAGTAGCCTGGGACAGGGCTACAATGAGCAGTTCTTC. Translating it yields CASSLGQGYNEQFF.

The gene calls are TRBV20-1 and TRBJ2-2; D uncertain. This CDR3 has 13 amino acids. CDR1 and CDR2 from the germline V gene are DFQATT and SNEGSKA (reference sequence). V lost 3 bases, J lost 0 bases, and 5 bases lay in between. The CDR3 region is CSASNTNTGELFF. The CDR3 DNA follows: TGCAGTGCTAGCAATACGAACACCGGGGAGCTGTTTTTT.

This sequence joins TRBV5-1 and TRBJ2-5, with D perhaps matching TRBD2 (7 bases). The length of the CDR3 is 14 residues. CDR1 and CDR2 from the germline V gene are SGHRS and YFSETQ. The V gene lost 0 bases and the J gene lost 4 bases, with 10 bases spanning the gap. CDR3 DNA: TGCGCCAGCAGCTTGGGCGGGGGCGCAGAGACCCAGTACTTC. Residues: CASSLGGGAETQYF.

In DNA form, the CDR3 reads TGTGCCAGCAGCCATCGACAGGGAGCAGATACGCAGTATTTT. It is translated as CASSHRQGADTQYF. The chain has TRBV3-1 and TRBJ2-3; 7 bases match TRBD1. Trimming at V came to 3 bases and at J to 4 bases, leaving 4 bases not matched to a gene. The CDR3 has 14 residues. Germline-derived CDR1 and CDR2 are LGHDT and YNNKEL (reference sequence).

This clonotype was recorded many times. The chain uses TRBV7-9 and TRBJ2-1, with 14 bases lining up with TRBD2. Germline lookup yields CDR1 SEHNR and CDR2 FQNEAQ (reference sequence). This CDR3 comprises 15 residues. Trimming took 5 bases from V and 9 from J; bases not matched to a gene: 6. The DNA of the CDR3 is TGTGCCAGCAGCCAGGGACTAGCGGGGGCGGGTGAGCAGTTCTTC. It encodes CASSQGLAGAGEQFF.

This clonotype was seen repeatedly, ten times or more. The CDR3 bases are TGTGCCAGCAGCCTAGACACTCCGAGCTCCTATAATTCACCCCTCCACTTT. This gives the protein CASSLDTPSSYNSPLHF. The rearrangement links TRBV5-4 to TRBJ1-6, with unresolved D. Deletions cut 4 bases from V and 0 bases from J, with 14 bases between. This CDR3 contains 17 residues. CDR1 is SGHNT, CDR2 YYREEE, per germline (reference sequence).

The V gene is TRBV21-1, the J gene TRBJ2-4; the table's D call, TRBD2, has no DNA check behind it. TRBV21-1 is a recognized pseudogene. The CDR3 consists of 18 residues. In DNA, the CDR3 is TGTGCCAGCAGCACGCTAGCGGGGGGGCTAGGAGCCAAAAACATTCAGTACTTC. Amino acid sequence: CASSTLAGGLGAKNIQYF.

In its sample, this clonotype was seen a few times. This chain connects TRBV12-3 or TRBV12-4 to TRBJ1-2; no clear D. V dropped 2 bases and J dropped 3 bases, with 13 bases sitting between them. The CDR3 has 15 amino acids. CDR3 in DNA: TGTGCCAGCAGTTTATCAAGGGTGTTGGACTATGGCTACACCTTC. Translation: CASSLSRVLDYGYTF.

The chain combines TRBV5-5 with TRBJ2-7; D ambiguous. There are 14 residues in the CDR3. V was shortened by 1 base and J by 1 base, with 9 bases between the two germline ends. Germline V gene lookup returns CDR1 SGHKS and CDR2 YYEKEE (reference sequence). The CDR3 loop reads CASSLHVTSYEQYV. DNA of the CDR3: TGTGCCAGCAGCTTGCACGTTACTTCCTACGAGCAGTACGTC.

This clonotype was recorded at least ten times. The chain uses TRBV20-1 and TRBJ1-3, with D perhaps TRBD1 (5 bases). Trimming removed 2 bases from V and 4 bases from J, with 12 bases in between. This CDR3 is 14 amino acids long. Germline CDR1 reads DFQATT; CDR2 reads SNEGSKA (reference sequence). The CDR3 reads CSARPTWGGNTIYF. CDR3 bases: TGCAGTGCTAGACCGACTTGGGGCGGAAACACCATATATTTT.

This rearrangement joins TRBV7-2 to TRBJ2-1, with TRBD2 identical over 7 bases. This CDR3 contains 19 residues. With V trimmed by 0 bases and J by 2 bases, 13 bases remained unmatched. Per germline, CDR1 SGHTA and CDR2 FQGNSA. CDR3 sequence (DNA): TGTGCCAGCAGCTTAGCTTCGGTGTGGTACGGGAGGCCCTACAATGAGCAGTTCTTC. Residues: CASSLASVWYGRPYNEQFF.